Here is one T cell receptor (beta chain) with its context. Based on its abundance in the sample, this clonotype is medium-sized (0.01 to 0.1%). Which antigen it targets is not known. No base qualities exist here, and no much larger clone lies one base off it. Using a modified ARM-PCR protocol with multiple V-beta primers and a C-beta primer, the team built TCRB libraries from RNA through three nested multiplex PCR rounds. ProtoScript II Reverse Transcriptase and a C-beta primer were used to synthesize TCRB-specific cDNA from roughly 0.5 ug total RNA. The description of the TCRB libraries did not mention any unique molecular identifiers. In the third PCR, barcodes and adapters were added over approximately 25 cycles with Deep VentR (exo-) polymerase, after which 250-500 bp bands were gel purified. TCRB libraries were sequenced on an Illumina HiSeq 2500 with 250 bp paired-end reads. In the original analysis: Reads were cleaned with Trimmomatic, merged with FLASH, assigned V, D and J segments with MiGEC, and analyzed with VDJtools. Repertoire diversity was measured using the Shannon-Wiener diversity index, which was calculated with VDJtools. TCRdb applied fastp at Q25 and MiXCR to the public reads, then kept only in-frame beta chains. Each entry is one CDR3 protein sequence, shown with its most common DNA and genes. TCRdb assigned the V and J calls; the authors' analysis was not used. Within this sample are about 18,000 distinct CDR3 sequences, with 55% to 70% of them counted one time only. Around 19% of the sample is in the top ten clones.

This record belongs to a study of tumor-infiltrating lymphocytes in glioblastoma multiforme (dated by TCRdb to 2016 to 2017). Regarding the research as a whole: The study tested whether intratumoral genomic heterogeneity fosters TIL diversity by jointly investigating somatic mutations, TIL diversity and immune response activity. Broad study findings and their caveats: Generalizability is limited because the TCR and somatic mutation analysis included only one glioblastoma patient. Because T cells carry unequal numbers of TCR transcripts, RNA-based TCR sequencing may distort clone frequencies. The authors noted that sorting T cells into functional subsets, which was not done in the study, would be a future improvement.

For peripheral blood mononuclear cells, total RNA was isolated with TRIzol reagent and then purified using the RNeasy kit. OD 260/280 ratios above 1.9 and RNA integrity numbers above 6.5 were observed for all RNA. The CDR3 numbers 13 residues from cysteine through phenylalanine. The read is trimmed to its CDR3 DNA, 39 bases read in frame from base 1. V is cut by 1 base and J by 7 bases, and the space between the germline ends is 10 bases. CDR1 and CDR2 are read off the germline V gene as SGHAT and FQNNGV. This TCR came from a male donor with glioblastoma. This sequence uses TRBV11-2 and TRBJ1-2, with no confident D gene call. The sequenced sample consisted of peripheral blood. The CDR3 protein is CASSLVSAGGYTF. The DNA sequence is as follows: TGTGCCAGCAGCTTAGTTTCAGCCGGTGGCTACACCTTC.